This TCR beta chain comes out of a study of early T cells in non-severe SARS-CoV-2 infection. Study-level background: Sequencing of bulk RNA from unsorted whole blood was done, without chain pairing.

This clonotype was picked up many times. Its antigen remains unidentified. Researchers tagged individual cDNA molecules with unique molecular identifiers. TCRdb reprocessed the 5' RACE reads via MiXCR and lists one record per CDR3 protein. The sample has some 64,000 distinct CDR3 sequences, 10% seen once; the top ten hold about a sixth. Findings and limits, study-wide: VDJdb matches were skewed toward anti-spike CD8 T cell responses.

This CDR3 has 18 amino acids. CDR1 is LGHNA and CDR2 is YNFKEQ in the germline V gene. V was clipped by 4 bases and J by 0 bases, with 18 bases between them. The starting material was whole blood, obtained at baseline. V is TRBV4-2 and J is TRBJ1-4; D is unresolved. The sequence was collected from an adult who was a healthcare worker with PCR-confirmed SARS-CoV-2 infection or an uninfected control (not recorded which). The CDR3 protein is CASSPSGGTLPTNEKLFF. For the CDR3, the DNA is TGTGCCAGCAGCCCGTCGGGAGGCACATTACCAACTAATGAAAAACTGTTTTTT.